These 31 T cell receptor beta chains were all obtained from the same sample, sequenced in a study of CD8 T cells in Susac syndrome. It was with random hexamers that roughly 0.45 to 1 ug RNA was reverse transcribed. In TCRdb, the immunoSEQ multiplex PCR reads were re-called with MiXCR into one record per CDR3 protein. The sample comprises tens of thousands of distinct CDR3 sequences, just under 95% of which are singletons, and roughly 0.31% rests with the top ten. The sample was CD4+ T cells from PBMCs. The receptors derive from a human donor with Susac syndrome.

The chain combines TRBV20-1 with TRBJ2-1, with no clear D. Germline CDR1 and CDR2: DFQATT and SNEGSKA (reference sequence). The germline V and J ends were trimmed by 2 bases and 4 bases, with 9 bases remaining between them. The CDR3 consists of 13 residues. The CDR3 nucleotides are TGCAGTGCTAGAAAACGTCTATACAATGAGCAGTTCTTC. The encoded protein is CSARKRLYNEQFF.

V gene TRBV29-1 combines with J gene TRBJ1-1; D is undetermined. V was clipped by 0 bases and J by 6 bases, with 11 bases between them. This CDR3 has 13 amino acids. Germline lookup yields CDR1 SQVTM and CDR2 ANQGSEA. The CDR3 reads CSVEDVRSAEAFF. The CDR3 DNA follows: TGCAGCGTTGAAGACGTTCGGAGCGCTGAAGCTTTCTTT.

The genes are TRBV7-3 and TRBJ1-5, with D hard to call. This CDR3 has 13 amino acids. Germline CDR1 and CDR2: SGHTA and FQGTGA. V was cut by 5 bases and J by 7 bases, with 12 bases left in between. In DNA, the CDR3 is TGTGCCAGCAGCGAAAGCATAGAACAGCCCCAGCATTTT. Translating gives CASSESIEQPQHF.

This clonotype was recorded a few times. The rearrangement links TRBV19 to TRBJ1-2, with 9 bases that match TRBD1. V lost 5 bases, J lost 2 bases, and 3 bases stayed unmatched. Germline loops: CDR1 LNHDA, CDR2 SQIVND (reference sequence). There are 14 residues in the CDR3. The CDR3: CASSPGTGNYGYTF. For the CDR3, the DNA is TGTGCCAGTAGTCCCGGGACAGGGAACTATGGCTACACCTTC.

This sequence joins TRBV18 and TRBJ1-1; D remains unclear. Germline CDR1 reads KGHSH; CDR2 reads LQKENI. Trimming stripped 5 bases from V and 4 bases from J, with 11 bases between. This CDR3 comprises 13 residues. CDR3 coding DNA: TGTGCCAGCTCAGAGTCCACCAGCACTGAAGCTTTCTTT. It encodes CASSESTSTEAFF.

The chain has TRBV25-1 and TRBJ1-2; D might be TRBD1 (5 bases). The germline V and J ends were trimmed by 8 bases and 4 bases, with 17 bases remaining between them. Germline lookup yields CDR1 MGHDK and CDR2 SYGVNS. The CDR3 has 14 amino acids. The CDR3: CASARPGGTYGYTF. The DNA for the CDR3 is TGTGCCAGCGCACGGCCGGGGGGGACCTATGGCTACACCTTC.

This clonotype was detected once. The chain is built from TRBV9 and TRBJ1-5, with D possibly TRBD1 on 6 matching bases. Germline CDR1 is SGDLS and CDR2 is YYNGEE. V was cut by 1 base and J by 3 bases, with 11 bases left in between. This CDR3 is built from 15 residues. This CDR3 reads CASSVTAGVNQPQHF. CDR3 DNA sequence: TGTGCCAGCAGCGTAACCGCAGGGGTCAATCAGCCCCAGCATTTT.

This clonotype was counted a single time. V and J are TRBV7-7 and TRBJ2-1; unclear D gene. V was clipped by 11 bases and J by 7 bases, with 12 bases between them. CDR3 length equals 11 residues. Germline CDR1 is SSHAT and CDR2 is FNYEAQ (reference sequence). CDR3 bases: TGTGCCTCCCCGGGCGCAAATGAGCAGTTCTTC. It yields the protein CASPGANEQFF.

The chain recombines TRBV30 with TRBJ1-5, with D unresolved. CDR1 is GTSNPN and CDR2 is SVGIG in the germline V gene (reference sequence). V gave up 2 bases and J gave up 6 bases, with 11 bases separating them. This CDR3 region has 13 residues. The DNA of the CDR3 is TGTGCCTGGAGTATTAGTAAAAGTCAGCCCCAGCATTTT. Its translation: CAWSISKSQPQHF.

The chain links TRBV12-3 or TRBV12-4 to TRBJ2-7; D could derive from TRBD1 or TRBD2 (5 bases each). This CDR3 comprises 12 residues. V shed 2 bases and J shed 6 bases, with 8 bases lying between them. CDR3 sequence reads: CASSLSGLEQYF. The CDR3, as DNA: TGTGCCAGCAGTTTATCGGGGCTCGAGCAGTACTTC.

The chain couples TRBV28 to TRBJ1-4; 8 bases agree with TRBD1. V shed 2 bases, J shed 15 bases, and the junction held 8 bases outside the gene matches. The CDR3 extends over 13 amino acids. The germline V gene has CDR1 MDHEN and CDR2 SYDVKM. CDR3 amino acids: CASSLVDGQGMFF. The CDR3 bases are TGTGCCAGCAGTTTAGTCGACGGACAGGGAATGTTTTTT.

The rearrangement joins TRBV4-1 to TRBJ1-2; perhaps TRBD1 as D (6 bases). Germline V lookup: CDR1 MGHRA, CDR2 YSYEKL. The CDR3 totals 14 residues. V lost 1 base, J lost 3 bases, and 9 bases lay in between. The CDR3 nucleotides read TGCGCCAGCAGCCAAGCACAGGGCGACTATGGCTACACCTTC. It codes for CASSQAQGDYGYTF.

The chain carries TRBV9 and TRBJ1-4; the D gene is possibly TRBD1 (5 bases). There are 15 residues in the CDR3. With 4 bases removed from V and 8 bases from J, the gap between germline ends came to 18 bases. The germline CDR1 and CDR2 sequences are SGDLS and YYNGEE. The CDR3 sequence: CASSPGDSRGEKLFF. CDR3 coding DNA: TGTGCCAGCAGCCCCGGGGACTCACGGGGGGAAAAACTGTTTTTT. The full variable domain, rest sourced from reference TRBV9 and TRBJ1-4, is DSGVTQTPKHLITATGQRVTLRCSPRSGDLSVYWYQQSLDQGLQFLIQYYNGEERAKGNILERFSAQQFPDLHSELNLSSLELGDSALYFCASSPGDSRGEKLFFGSGTQLSVL.

This sequence joins TRBV18 and TRBJ2-3; TRBD1 matches 7 bases. Trimming took 6 bases from V and 2 from J; bases not matched to a gene: 8. The CDR3 spans 15 residues. Germline CDR1 and CDR2: KGHSH and LQKENI. Here the CDR3 reads CASSGRQGHTDTQYF. The CDR3 DNA reads as TGTGCCAGCTCCGGACGACAGGGACACACAGATACGCAGTATTTT.

This clonotype appeared a single time. This chain connects TRBV12-3 or TRBV12-4 to TRBJ2-7, with D unclear. V gave up 6 bases and J gave up 5 bases, with 14 bases separating them. This CDR3 has 13 amino acids. The CDR3 protein is CASRDNPSDEQYF. DNA of the CDR3: TGTGCCAGCAGAGACAACCCTTCGGACGAGCAGTACTTC.

The CDR3 nucleotides are TGCAGTGCTAGAGATCTCAGGGTCTCTGGAAACACCATATATTTT. Translated: CSARDLRVSGNTIYF. V and J are TRBV20-1 and TRBJ1-3; a possible D gene is TRBD1 (5 bases). This CDR3 has 15 amino acids. Per germline, CDR1 DFQATT and CDR2 SNEGSKA (reference sequence). V lost 0 bases and J lost 0, with 9 bases in between.

V and J are TRBV29-1 and TRBJ1-2; 7 bases align to TRBD1. Germline-derived CDR1 and CDR2 are SQVTM and ANQGSEA. The CDR3 has 14 residues. Trimming cost V 5 bases and J 0 bases; bases outside gene matches: 6. The CDR3 sequence: CSVSDRDANYGYTF. For the CDR3, the DNA is TGCAGCGTTTCAGACAGGGATGCTAACTATGGCTACACCTTC.

The rearrangement joins TRBV5-1 to TRBJ2-1, with D unclear. The CDR3 covers 13 residues. V was trimmed by 0 bases and J by 6 bases, leaving 7 bases between them. Germline CDR1 and CDR2: SGHRS and YFSETQ. This CDR3 reads CASSLELVNEQFF. The CDR3 DNA reads TGCGCCAGCAGCTTGGAGCTAGTCAATGAGCAGTTCTTC.

The chain is built from TRBV30 and TRBJ2-7; a weak D match, TRBD1 (6 bases). There are 10 residues in the CDR3. The germline V and J ends were trimmed by 5 bases and 6 bases, with 8 bases remaining between them. Germline CDR1 GTSNPN, CDR2 SVGIG (reference sequence). The CDR3 sequence is CAWGQREQYF. CDR3 DNA: TGTGCCTGGGGACAGCGCGAGCAGTACTTC.

The genes are TRBV15 and TRBJ2-2; 10 bases are a match to TRBD1. Germline CDR1 reads LNHNV; CDR2 reads YYDKDF (reference sequence). The CDR3 loop spans 15 amino acids. V shed 4 bases and J 7 bases; nucleotides not matched to a gene: 6. The CDR3: CATSKRQGASGELFF. In nucleotides, the CDR3 is TGTGCCACCAGCAAAAGACAGGGGGCTAGCGGGGAGCTGTTTTTT.

V usage is TRBV7-2 and J usage is TRBJ2-6; D gene ambiguous. V was trimmed by 6 bases and J by 0 bases, leaving 9 bases between them. The germline V gene has CDR1 SGHTA and CDR2 FQGNSA. This CDR3 region has 15 residues. The CDR3 sequence is CASRKTNSGANVLTF. The CDR3, as DNA: TGTGCCAGCAGGAAGACGAACTCTGGGGCCAACGTCCTGACTTTC.

This clonotype showed up just once. CDR3 in amino acids: CASSLVEVADTQYF. CDR3 DNA: TGCGCCAGCAGCTTGGTGGAGGTGGCAGATACGCAGTATTTT. V and J are TRBV5-1 and TRBJ2-3; TRBD2 is a possible D gene (5 bases). The CDR3 has 14 amino acids. The germline V and J ends were trimmed by 0 bases and 4 bases, with 9 bases remaining between them. Germline lookup yields CDR1 SGHRS and CDR2 YFSETQ.

This chain links TRBV7-9 with TRBJ2-5, with 7 positions matching TRBD2. Germline V gives CDR1 SEHNR, CDR2 FQNEAQ (reference sequence). The CDR3 is 14 amino acids. Unmatched junction bases numbered 7, after V lost 4 bases and J lost 5 bases. In DNA form, the CDR3 reads TGTGCCAGCAGCTGGACTAGGGCTAAGGAGACCCAGTACTTC. As protein: CASSWTRAKETQYF. The full variable domain, with the rest looked up from reference TRBV7-9 and TRBJ2-5, is DTGVSQNPRHKITKRGQNVTFRCDPISEHNRLYWYRQTLGQGPEFLTYFQNEAQLEKSRLLSDRFSAERPKGSFSTLEIQRTEQGDSAMYLCASSWTRAKETQYFGPGTRLLVL.

This sequence joins TRBV9 and TRBJ2-3; a possible D gene is TRBD2 (5 bases). Per the germline V gene, CDR1 is SGDLS and CDR2 is YYNGEE. The ends were cut back, 4 bases at V and 2 bases at J, with 14 bases in the middle. The CDR3 sequence is 15 residues long. Written as DNA, the CDR3 is TGTGCCAGCAGCTTCCAGGAGCGGATCACAGATACGCAGTATTTT. Protein: CASSFQERITDTQYF.

The chain joins TRBV28 to TRBJ1-2; no firm D call. Trimming pared 3 bases from V and 5 bases from J, leaving 7 bases between. CDR3 length: 12 amino acids. Germline V gene lookup returns CDR1 MDHEN and CDR2 SYDVKM. The CDR3 protein is CASSFRVYGYTF. The CDR3 DNA follows: TGTGCCAGCAGTTTTCGCGTTTATGGCTACACCTTC.

This rearrangement joins TRBV29-1 to TRBJ2-7; D gene uncertain. The germline V and J ends were trimmed by 7 bases and 2 bases, with 12 bases remaining between them. Germline CDR1 is SQVTM and CDR2 is ANQGSEA. The CDR3 has 12 residues. DNA for the CDR3: TGCAGCGGACTCGGAGACACCTACGAGCAGTACTTC. It specifies CSGLGDTYEQYF.

This clonotype was seen a single time. The rearrangement joins TRBV5-4 to TRBJ2-6; 13 bases line up with TRBD2. Germline values: CDR1 SGHNT, CDR2 YYREEE (reference sequence). V shed 9 bases and J 0 bases; nucleotides not matched to a gene: 9. This CDR3 is built from 18 residues. CDR3 amino acids: CATPTSGGPSSGANVLTF. CDR3 coding DNA: TGTGCCACCCCGACTAGCGGGGGGCCAAGCTCTGGGGCCAACGTCCTGACTTTC. Looking up the rest from reference TRBV5-4 and TRBJ2-6 gives the full variable domain: ETGVTQSPTHLIKTRGQQVTLRCSSQSGHNTVSWYQQALGQGPQFIFQYYREEENGRGNFPPRFSGLQFPNYSSELNVNALELDDSALYLCATPTSGGPSSGANVLTFGAGSRLTVL.

The CDR3 sequence: CASSLEAGSTGELFF. The CDR3 region has the DNA TGCGCCAGCAGCTTGGAGGCGGGGAGCACCGGGGAGCTGTTTTTT. The rearrangement uses TRBV5-1 and TRBJ2-2; tentative D call: TRBD2 (6 bases). The CDR3 has 15 residues. Germline loops: CDR1 SGHRS, CDR2 YFSETQ. V lost 0 bases, J lost 4 bases, and 10 bases lay in between. Complete variable domain (other parts from reference TRBV5-1 and TRBJ2-2): KAGVTQTPRYLIKTRGQQVTLSCSPISGHRSVSWYQQTPGQGLQFLFEYFSETQRNKGNFPGRFSGRQFSNSRSEMNVSTLELGDSALYLCASSLEAGSTGELFFGEGSRLTVL.

The V gene is TRBV28, the J gene TRBJ1-2, with D possibly being TRBD1 (5 bases). Trimming removed 2 bases at V and 5 bases at J, with 9 bases between. The CDR3 spans 13 residues. CDR1 is MDHEN and CDR2 is SYDVKM in the germline V gene. The CDR3 coding sequence is TGTGCCAGCAGTTTAATGACAGCTTATGGCTACACCTTC. Translating gives CASSLMTAYGYTF.

The rearrangement uses TRBV20-1 and TRBJ2-7; D gene ambiguous. From germline, CDR1 is DFQATT and CDR2 SNEGSKA (reference sequence). This CDR3 contains 13 residues. The V and J ends lost 5 bases and 7 bases respectively, with 18 bases between them. The chain's CDR3 is CSAPYGGMYEQYF. The DNA of the CDR3 is TGCAGTGCTCCGTACGGCGGAATGTATGAGCAGTACTTC.

The rearrangement joins TRBV6-5 to TRBJ2-3; D remains ambiguous. The ends were cut back, 0 bases at V and 5 bases at J, with 6 bases in the middle. The CDR3 consists of 13 residues. CDR1 and CDR2 from the germline V gene are MNHEY and SVGAGI. The CDR3 loop is CASSYSTGDTQYF. The CDR3 region has the DNA TGTGCCAGCAGTTACTCGACTGGAGATACGCAGTATTTT.